What follows is one TCR beta chain and its context. Its recognized antigen is unknown. Per-nucleotide qualities are absent, and no much larger clonotype sits a single base away. The sample comes from a study of T cell repertoires in cytomegalovirus infection (dated by TCRdb to 2018 to 2020). Looking at the study overall: Recently identified HLA-C-restricted CMV epitopes, whose presentation resists viral immunomodulation, were targeted by peptide stimulations together with well-studied HLA-B-restricted epitopes. Donor HLA type was relevant to the analysis, as public TCR beta signatures indicated carriage of CMV infection together with the matching HLA type.

What this sample's treatment or condition label stands for: in vitro stimulation with specific CMV peptide epitopes to enrich CMV-specific T cells. The run used an Illumina HiSeq 1500. TCRdb ran its own pipeline on the public reads, namely fastp trimming at Q25 and MiXCR clone calling, and kept in-frame beta chains. Every CDR3 protein is listed once, alongside the most common genes and DNA of its rows. The sample table shows 650,000 to 900,000 distinct CDR3 sequences, and less than 35% are seen once. The top ten hold around 12% of the sample. Paper-wide results and their limitations: In both this cohort and an independent approximately 350-donor cohort, the cumulative frequency of public TCR beta family members distinguished carriers of CMV infection plus the relevant HLA type. In the ex vivo response, HLA-C-restricted CMV-specific TCR beta clonotypes were dominant, and in two of eight donors the single most frequent clonotype came from this HLA-C-restricted group.

This specimen was cultured CD8+ T cells from PBMCs, taken from culture after CMV antigen stimulation. This clonotype was sampled from a human donor in good health (CMV status not recorded). Some clones in this sample may be carry-over from other donors' samples.

The CDR3: CSVGTSGGRPVQETQYF. The DNA reads as follows: TGCAGCGTTGGGACTAGCGGGGGGAGGCCTGTCCAAGAGACCCAGTACTTC. This receptor chain uses TRBV29-1 and TRBJ2-5; TRBD2 aligns with 14 central bases. The CDR3 spans 17 residues, from the cysteine through the phenylalanine. Of all the DNA, just the CDR3 is kept, 51 bases in frame from base 1. The junction shows trimming of 4 bases on V and 1 base on J, and the gene matches do not reach 8 bases of it. As encoded in the germline V gene, CDR1 is SQVTM while CDR2 is ANQGSEA.